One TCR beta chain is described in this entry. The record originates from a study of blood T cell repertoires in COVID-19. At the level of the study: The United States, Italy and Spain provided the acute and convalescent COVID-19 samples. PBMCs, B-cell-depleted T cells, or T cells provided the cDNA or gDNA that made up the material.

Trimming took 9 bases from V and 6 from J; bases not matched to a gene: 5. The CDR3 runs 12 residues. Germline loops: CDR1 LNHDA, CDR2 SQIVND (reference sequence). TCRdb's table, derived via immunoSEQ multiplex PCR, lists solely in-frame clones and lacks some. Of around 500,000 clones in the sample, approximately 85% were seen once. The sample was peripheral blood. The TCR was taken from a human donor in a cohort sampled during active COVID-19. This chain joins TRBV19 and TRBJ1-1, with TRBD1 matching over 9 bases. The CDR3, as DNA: TGTGCCAGCCGGGACAGGGTGGCTGAAGCTTTCTTT. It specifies CASRDRVAEAFF. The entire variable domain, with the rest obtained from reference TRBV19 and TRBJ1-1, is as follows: DGGITQSPKYLFRKEGQNVTLSCEQNLNHDAMYWYRQDPGQGLRLIYYSQIVNDFQKGDIAEGYSVSREKKESFPLTVTSAQKNPTAFYLCASRDRVAEAFFGQGTRLTVV.